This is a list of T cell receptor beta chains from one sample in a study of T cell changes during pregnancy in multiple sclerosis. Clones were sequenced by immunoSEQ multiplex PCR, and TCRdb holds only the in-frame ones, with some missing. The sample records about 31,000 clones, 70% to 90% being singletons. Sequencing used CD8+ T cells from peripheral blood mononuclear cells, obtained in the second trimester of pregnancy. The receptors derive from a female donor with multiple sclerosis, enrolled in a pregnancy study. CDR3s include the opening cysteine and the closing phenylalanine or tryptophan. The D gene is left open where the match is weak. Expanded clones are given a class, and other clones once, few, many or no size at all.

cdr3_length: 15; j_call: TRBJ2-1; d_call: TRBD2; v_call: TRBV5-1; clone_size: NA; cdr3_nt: TGCGCCAGCAGCGCCGCGGGAGGTACCTACAATGAGCAGTTCTTC; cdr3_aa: CASSAAGGTYNEQFF
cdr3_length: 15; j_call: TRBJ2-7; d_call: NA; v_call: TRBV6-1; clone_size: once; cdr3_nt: TGTGCCAGCAGTGAACTGGAGGTTGGATCCTACGAGCAGTACTTC; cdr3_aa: CASSELEVGSYEQYF
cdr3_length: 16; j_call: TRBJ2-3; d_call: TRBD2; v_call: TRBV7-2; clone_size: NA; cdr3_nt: TGTGCCAGCAGCCTTGGGACTAGCGGACTCACAGATACGCAGTATTTT; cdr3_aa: CASSLGTSGLTDTQYF
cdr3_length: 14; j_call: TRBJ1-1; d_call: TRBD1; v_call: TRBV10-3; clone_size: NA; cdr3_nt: TGTGCCGCTAGTTGGGACAGGGAGAGGACTGAAGCTTTCTTT; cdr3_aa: CAASWDRERTEAFF
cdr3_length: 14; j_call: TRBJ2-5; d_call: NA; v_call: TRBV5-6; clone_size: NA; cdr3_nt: TGTGCCAGCAGCGTGAACCCGGGACTGGAGACCCAGTACTTC; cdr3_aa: CASSVNPGLETQYF
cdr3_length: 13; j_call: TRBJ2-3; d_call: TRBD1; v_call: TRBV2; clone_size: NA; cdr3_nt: TGTGCCAGCCGGGACAGGGGCACAGATACGCAGTATTTT; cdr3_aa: CASRDRGTDTQYF
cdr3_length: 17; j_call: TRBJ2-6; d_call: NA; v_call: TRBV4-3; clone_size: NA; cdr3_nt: TGCGCCAGCAGCCAAACTTCCTCAGGCTCTGGGGCCAACGTCCTGACTTTC; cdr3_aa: CASSQTSSGSGANVLTF
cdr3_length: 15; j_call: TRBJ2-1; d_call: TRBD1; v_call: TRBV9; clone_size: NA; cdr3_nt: TGTGCCAGCAGCTCCGGGACAGGGGACTACAATGAGCAGTTCTTC; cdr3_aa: CASSSGTGDYNEQFF
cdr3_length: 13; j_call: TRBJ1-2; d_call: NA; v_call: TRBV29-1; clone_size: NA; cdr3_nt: TGCAGCGTTGACGCCAGGGCAGGCTATGGCTACACCTTC; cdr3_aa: CSVDARAGYGYTF
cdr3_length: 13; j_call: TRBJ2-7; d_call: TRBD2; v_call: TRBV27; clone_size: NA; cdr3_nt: TGTGCCACTGCGACTAGCGGTACCTACGAGCAGTACTTC; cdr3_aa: CATATSGTYEQYF
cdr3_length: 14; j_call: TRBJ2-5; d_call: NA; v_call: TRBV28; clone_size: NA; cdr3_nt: TGTGCCAGCAGTTTGGCGGGGAGCCAAGAGACCCAGTACTTC; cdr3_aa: CASSLAGSQETQYF
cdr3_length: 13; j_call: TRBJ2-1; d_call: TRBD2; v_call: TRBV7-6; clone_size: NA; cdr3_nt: TGTGCCAGCAACTTGGGACTAGCGGAAGAGCAGTTCTTC; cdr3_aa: CASNLGLAEEQFF
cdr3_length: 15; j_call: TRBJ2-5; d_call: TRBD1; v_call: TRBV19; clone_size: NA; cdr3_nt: TGTGCCAGTAGTATAGAAGGGACAGGATACGAGACCCAGTACTTC; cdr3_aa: CASSIEGTGYETQYF
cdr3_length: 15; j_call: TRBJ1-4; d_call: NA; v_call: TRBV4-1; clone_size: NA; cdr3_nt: TGCGCCAGCAGCCATTATGAGTTTAGGGGAGAAAAACTGTTTTTT; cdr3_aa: CASSHYEFRGEKLFF
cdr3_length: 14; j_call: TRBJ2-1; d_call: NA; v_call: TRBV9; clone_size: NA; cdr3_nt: TGTGCCAGCAGCGTAACAGGGAACTACAATGAGCAGTTCTTC; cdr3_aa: CASSVTGNYNEQFF
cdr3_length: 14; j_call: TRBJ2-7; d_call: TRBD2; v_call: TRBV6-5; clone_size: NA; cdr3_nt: TGTGCCAGCAGTACACTAGCGGGGTCCTACGAGCAGTACTTC; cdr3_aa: CASSTLAGSYEQYF
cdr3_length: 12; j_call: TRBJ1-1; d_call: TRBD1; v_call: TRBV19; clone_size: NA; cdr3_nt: TGTGCCAGTAGTGCACAGGGGGCTGAAGCTTTCTTT; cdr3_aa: CASSAQGAEAFF
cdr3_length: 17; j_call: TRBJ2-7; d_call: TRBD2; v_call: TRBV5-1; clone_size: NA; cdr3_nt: TGCGCCAGCAGCTCCGGGACTAGCGGGGAAAAATACTACGAGCAGTACTTC; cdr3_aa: CASSSGTSGEKYYEQYF
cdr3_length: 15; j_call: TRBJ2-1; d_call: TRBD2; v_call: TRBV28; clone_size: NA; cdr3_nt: TGTGCCAGCACCCCAGAGCGGGAGGGCGGGCGTGAGCAGTTCTTC; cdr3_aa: CASTPEREGGREQFF
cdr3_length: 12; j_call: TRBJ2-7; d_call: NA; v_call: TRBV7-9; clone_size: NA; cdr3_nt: TGTGCCAGCAGCTTCTCCTCCTACGAGCAGTACTTC; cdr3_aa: CASSFSSYEQYF
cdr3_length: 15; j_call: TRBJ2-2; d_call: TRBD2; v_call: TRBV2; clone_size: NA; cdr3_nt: TGTGCCAGCAGTAACGGACTAGAGAACACCGGGGAGCTGTTTTTT; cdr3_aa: CASSNGLENTGELFF
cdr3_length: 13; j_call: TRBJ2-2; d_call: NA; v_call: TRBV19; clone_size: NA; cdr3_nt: TGTGCCAGTAGTCCTAAATTCACCGGGGAGCTGTTTTTT; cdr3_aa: CASSPKFTGELFF
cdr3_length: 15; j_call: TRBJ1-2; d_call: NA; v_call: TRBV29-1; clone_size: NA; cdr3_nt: TGCAGCGTTGAAGTCCCCTCTTCAGCTAACTATGGCTACACCTTC; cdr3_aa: CSVEVPSSANYGYTF
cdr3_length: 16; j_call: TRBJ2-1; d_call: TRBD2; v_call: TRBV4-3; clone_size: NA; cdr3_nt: TGCGCCAGCAGCCAAGTAGGTAGCGGGAGGGCGCGTGAGCAGTTCTTC; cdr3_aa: CASSQVGSGRAREQFF
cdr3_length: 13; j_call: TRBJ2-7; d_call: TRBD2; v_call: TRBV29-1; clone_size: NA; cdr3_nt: TGCAGCGTAAATAGCGGGAACTCCTACGAGCAGTACTTC; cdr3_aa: CSVNSGNSYEQYF
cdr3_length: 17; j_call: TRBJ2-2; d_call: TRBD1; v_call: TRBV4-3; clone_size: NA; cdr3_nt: TGCGCCAGCAGCCCCATACTGAGGGGGCATGGCACCGGGGAGCTGTTTTTT; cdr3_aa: CASSPILRGHGTGELFF
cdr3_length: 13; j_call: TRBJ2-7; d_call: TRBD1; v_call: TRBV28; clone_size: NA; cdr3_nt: TGTGCCAGCCGGGACAGGGGTTTCAACGAGCAGTACTTC; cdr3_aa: CASRDRGFNEQYF
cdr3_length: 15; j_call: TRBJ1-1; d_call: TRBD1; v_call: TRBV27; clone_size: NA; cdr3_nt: TGTGCCAGCAGTTTATCAAGCAGGGGGCGAACTGAAGCTTTCTTT; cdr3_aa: CASSLSSRGRTEAFF
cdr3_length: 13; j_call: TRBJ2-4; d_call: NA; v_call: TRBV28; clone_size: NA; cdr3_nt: TGTGCCAGCAGCCAGAGGGCCAAAAACATTCAGTACTTC; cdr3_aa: CASSQRAKNIQYF
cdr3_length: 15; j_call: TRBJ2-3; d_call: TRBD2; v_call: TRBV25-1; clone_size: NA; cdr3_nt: TGTGCCAGCAGTGAAGTATCCCGGGGGGCAGATACGCAGTATTTT; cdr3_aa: CASSEVSRGADTQYF
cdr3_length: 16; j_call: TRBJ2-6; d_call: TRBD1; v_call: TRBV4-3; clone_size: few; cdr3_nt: TGCGCCAGCAGCCAAGCAGGGGGCTCTGGGGCCAACGTCCTGACTTTC; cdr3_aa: CASSQAGGSGANVLTF
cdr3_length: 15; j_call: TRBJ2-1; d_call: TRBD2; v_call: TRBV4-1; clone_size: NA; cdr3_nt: TGCGCCAGCAGCCAAGATTTATTGACTAGCGCAGAGCAGTTCTTC; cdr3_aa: CASSQDLLTSAEQFF
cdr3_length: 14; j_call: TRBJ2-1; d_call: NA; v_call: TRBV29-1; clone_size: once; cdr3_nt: TGCAGCGTTGCCGGGACACAAATCTACAATGAGCAGTTCTTC; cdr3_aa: CSVAGTQIYNEQFF
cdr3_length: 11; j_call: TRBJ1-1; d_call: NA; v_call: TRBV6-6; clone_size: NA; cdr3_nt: TGTGCCAGCATCTCCGGGGGGGGAGCTTTCTTT; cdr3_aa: CASISGGGAFF
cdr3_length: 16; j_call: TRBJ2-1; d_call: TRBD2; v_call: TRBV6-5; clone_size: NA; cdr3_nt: TGTGCCAGCAGTTACTCCCTAGCGGGGGCAAACAATGAGCAGTTCTTC; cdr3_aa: CASSYSLAGANNEQFF
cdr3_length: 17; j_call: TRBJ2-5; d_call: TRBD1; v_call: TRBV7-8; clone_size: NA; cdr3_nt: TGTGCCAGCAGCCCCGAGAGCCCGTACAGGGGGCAAGAGACCCAGTACTTC; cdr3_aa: CASSPESPYRGQETQYF
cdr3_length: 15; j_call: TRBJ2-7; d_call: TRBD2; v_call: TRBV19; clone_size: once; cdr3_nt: TGTGCCAGTAGTATAGGTAGCGGGAGTGGATACGAGCAGTACTTC; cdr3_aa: CASSIGSGSGYEQYF
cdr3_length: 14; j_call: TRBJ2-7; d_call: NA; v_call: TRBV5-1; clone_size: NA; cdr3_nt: TGCGCCAGCAGCTTGCGGAGGGGCGCCTACGAGCAGTACTTC; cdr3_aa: CASSLRRGAYEQYF
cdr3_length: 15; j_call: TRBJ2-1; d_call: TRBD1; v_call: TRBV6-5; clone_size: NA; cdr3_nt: TGTGCCAGCAGTTACTACCGGGACAGGGTTGATGAGCAGTTCTTC; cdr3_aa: CASSYYRDRVDEQFF
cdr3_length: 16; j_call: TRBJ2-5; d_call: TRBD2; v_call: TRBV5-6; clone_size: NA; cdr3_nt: TGTGCCAGCAGCTTTTTGACGGGAGGGCCTGATGAGACCCAGTACTTC; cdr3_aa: CASSFLTGGPDETQYF
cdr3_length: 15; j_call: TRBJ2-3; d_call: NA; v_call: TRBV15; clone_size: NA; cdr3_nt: TGTGCCACCAGCAGACAGGGCGGGGCCACAGATACGCAGTATTTT; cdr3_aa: CATSRQGGATDTQYF
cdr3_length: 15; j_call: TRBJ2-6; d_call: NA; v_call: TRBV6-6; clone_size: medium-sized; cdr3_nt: TGTGCCAGCAGTTACGAGGGGGCTGGGGCCAACGTCCTGACTTTC; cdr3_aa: CASSYEGAGANVLTF